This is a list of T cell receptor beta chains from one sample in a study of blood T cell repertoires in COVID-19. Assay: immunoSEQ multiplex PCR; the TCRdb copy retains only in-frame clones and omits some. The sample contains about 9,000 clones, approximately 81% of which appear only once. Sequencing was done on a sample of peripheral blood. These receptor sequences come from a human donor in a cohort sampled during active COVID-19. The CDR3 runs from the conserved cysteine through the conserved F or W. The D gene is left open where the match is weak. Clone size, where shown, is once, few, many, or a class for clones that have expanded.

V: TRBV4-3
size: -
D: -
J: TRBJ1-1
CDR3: CASSQDIRGGNTEAFF

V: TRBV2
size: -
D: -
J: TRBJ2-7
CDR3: CASSESRGYYEQYF

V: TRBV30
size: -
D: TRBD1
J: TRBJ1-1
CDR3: CAWRSPGQGAEAFF

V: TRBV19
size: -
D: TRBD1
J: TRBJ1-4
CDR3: CASSQQGTNEKLFF

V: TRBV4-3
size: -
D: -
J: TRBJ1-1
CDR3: CASSQELPVANTEAFF

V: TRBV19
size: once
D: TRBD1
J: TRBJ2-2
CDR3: CASSSGQEMAGELFF

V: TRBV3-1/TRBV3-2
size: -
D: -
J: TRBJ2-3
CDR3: CASSQGGGKTDTQYF

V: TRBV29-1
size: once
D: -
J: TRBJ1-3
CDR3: CSVETGGNTIYF

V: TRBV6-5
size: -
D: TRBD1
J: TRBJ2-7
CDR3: CASSSGTGGYEQYF

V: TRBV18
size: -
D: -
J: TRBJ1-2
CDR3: CASSPSGGAQGYGYTF

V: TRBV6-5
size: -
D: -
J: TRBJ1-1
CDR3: CASSYPGDTEAFF

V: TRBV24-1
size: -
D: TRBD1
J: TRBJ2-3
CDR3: CATSEAGQATDTQYF

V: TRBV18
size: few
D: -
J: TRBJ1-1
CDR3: CASSPTNGILNPEAFF

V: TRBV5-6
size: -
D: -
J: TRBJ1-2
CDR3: CASSPEGGAGYGYTF

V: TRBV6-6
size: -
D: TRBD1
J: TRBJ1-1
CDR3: CASSPGQGAAFF

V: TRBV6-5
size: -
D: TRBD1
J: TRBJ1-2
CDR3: CASRDRGGFGYTF

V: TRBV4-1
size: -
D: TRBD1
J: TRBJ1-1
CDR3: CASSHGQGLNTEAFF

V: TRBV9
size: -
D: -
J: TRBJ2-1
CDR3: CASSLDSGVSYNEQFF

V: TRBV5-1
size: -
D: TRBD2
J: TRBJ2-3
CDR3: CATRLGGAEDTQYF

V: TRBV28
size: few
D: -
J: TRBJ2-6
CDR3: CASSLLRGLGANVLTF

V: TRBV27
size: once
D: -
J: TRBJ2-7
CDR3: CASSLRQASYEQYF

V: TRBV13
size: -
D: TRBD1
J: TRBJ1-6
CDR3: CASSLGQGISPLHF

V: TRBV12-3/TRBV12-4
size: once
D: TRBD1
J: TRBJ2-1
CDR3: CASRDRVQGQFF

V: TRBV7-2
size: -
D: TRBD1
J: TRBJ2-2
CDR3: CASSLGQGDTGELFF

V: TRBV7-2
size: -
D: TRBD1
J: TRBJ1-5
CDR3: CASSSDRGNQPQHF

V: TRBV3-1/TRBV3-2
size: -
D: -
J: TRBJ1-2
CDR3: CASSQARDVGYGYTF

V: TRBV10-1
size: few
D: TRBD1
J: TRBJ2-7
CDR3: CASSERWGQGSDEQYF

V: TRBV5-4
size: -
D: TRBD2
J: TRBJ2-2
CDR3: CASSFGLAGGPDTGELFF

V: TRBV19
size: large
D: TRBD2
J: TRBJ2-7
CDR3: CASSIKVAGDYEQYF

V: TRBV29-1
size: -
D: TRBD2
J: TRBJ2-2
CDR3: CSVEGGVTSGELFF

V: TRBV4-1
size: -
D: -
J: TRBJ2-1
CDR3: CASSQDGQGPYNEQFF

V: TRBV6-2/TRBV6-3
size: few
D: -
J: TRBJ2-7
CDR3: CASSSGLEQYF

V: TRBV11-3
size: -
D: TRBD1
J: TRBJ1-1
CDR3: CASSYRQGTNTEAFF

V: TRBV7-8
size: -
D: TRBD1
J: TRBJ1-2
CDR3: CASSLAQGAEGYTF

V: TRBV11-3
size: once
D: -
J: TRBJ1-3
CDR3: CASSSTGVKGGNTIYF